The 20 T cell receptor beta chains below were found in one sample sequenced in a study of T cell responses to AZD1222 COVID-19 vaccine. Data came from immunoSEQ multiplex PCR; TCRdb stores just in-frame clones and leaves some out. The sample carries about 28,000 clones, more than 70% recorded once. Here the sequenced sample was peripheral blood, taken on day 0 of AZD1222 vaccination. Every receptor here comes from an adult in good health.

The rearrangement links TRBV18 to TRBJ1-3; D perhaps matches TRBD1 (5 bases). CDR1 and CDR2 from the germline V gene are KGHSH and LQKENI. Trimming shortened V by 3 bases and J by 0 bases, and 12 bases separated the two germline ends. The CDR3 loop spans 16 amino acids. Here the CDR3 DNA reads TGTGCCAGCTCACCCGGTGGGGGTTACTCTGGAAACACCATATATTTT. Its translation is CASSPGGGYSGNTIYF.

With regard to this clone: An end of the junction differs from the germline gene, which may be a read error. The CDR3 is CASSKQGNPEAFF. The CDR3 bases are TGTGCCAGCAGTAAACAGGGGAACCCTGAAGCTTTCTTT. J is TRBJ1-1 and V is TRBV6-5; the match to TRBD1 covers 7 bases. CDR1 and CDR2 (germline): MNHEY, SVGAGI. The CDR3 contains 13 residues.

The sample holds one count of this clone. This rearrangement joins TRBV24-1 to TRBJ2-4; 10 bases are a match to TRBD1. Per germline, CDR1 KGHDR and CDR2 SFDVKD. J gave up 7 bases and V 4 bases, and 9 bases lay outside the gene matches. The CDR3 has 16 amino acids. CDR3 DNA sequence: TGTGCCACCAGTGACCGACGGACAGGGGGGAGGAACATTCAGTACTTC. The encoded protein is CATSDRRTGGRNIQYF.

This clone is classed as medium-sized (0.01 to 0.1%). CDR3 coding DNA: TGCGCCAGCAGCACCTTATGGACAACTGCGAACACCGGGGAGCTGTTTTTT. Protein: CASSTLWTTANTGELFF. The V call is TRBV5-1, the J call TRBJ2-2; possible D gene TRBD1, 5 bases. This CDR3 region has 17 residues. The V end was cut by 4 bases, the J end by 0 bases, with 16 bases between. Per the germline V gene, CDR1 is SGHRS and CDR2 is YFSETQ.

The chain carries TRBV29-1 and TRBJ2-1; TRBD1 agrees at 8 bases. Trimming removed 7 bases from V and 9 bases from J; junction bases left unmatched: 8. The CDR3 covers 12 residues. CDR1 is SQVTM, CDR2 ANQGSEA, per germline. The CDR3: CSGRRGHGEQFF. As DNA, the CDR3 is TGCAGCGGTCGCAGGGGGCACGGTGAGCAGTTCTTC.

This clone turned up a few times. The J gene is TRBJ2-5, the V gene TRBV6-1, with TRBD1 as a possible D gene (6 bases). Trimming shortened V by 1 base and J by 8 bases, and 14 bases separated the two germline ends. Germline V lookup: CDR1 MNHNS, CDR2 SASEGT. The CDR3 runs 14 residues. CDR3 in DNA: TGTGCCAGCAGTGAAGTGACAGGCCGGGATACCCAGTACTTC. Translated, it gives CASSEVTGRDTQYF.

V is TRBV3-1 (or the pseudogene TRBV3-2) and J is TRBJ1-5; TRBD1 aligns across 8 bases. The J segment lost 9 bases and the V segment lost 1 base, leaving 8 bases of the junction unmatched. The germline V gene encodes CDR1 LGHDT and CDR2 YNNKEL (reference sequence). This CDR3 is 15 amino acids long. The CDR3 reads CASSQGRTGSGPQHF. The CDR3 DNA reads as TGTGCCAGCAGCCAAGGTCGGACAGGGAGTGGGCCCCAGCATTTT.

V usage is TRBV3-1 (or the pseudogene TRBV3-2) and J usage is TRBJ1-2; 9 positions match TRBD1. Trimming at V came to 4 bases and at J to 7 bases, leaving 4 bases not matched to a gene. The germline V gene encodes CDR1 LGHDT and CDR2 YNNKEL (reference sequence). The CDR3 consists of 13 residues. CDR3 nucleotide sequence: TGTGCCAGCAGCCCCGGACAGGGGCTTGGCTACACCTTC. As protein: CASSPGQGLGYTF.

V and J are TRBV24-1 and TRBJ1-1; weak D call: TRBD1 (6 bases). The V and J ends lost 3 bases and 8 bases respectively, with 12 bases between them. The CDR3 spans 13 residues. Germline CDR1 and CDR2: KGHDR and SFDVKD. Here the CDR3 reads CATSDAQGTEAFF. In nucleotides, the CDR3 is TGTGCCACCAGTGATGCTCAGGGGACAGAAGCTTTCTTT.

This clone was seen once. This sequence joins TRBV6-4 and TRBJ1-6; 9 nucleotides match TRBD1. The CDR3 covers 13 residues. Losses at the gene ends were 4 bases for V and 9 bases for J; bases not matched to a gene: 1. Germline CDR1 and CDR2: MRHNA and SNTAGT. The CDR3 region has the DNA TGTGCCAGCAGTGGACAGGGGGGTTCACCCCTCCACTTT. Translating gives CASSGQGGSPLHF.

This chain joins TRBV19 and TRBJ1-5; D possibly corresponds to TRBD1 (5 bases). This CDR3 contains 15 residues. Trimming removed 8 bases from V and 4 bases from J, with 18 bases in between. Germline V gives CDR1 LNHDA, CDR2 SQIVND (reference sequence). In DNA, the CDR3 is TGTGCCAGTCGCTATACCGCAGGGTCGAATCAGCCCCAGCATTTT. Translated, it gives CASRYTAGSNQPQHF. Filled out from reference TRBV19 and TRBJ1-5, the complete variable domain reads DGGITQSPKYLFRKEGQNVTLSCEQNLNHDAMYWYRQDPGQGLRLIYYSQIVNDFQKGDIAEGYSVSREKKESFPLTVTSAQKNPTAFYLCASRYTAGSNQPQHFGDGTRLSIL.

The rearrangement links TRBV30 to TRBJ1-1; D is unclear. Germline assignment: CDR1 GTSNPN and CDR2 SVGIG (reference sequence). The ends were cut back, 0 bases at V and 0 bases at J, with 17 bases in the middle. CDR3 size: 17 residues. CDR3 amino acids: CAWSVPPWSYMNTEAFF. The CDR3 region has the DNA TGTGCCTGGAGTGTACCTCCTTGGAGCTATATGAACACTGAAGCTTTCTTT.

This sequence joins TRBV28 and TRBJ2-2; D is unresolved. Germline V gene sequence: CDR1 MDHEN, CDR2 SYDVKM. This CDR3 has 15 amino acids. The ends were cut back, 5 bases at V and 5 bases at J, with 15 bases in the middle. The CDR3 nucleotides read TGTGCCAGCAGTCTAAGGAGAAGGGTTACCGGGGAGCTGTTTTTT. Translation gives CASSLRRRVTGELFF.

The CDR3 region is CASSDLQGQPQHF. CDR3 in DNA: TGTGCCAGCAGTGACCTCCAGGGCCAGCCCCAGCATTTT. The genes are TRBV6-4 and TRBJ1-5; a weak D match, TRBD1 (5 bases). Trimming removed 2 bases at V and 7 bases at J, with 9 bases between. The CDR3 has 13 amino acids. CDR1 is MRHNA, CDR2 SNTAGT, per germline.

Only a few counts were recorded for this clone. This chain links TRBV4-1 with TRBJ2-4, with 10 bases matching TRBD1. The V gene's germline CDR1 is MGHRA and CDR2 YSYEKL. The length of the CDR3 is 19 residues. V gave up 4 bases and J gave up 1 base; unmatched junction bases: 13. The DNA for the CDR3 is TGCGCCAGCAGCCCTTTTTCGGGACAGGGGATGTGGGCCAAAAACATTCAGTACTTC. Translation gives CASSPFSGQGMWAKNIQYF.

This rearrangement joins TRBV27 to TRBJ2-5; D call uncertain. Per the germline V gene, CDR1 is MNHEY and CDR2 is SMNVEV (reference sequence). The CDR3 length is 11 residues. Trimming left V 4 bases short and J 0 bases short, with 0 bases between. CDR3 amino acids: CASSYQETQYF. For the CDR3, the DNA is TGTGCCAGCAGTTACCAAGAGACCCAGTACTTC.

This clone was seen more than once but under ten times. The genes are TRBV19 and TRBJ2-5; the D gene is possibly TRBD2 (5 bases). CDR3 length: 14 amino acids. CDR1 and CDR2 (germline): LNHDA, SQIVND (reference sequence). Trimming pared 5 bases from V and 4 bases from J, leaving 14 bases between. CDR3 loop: CASSRTGSTETQYF. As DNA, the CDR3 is TGTGCCAGTAGTCGGACGGGAAGTACAGAGACCCAGTACTTC.

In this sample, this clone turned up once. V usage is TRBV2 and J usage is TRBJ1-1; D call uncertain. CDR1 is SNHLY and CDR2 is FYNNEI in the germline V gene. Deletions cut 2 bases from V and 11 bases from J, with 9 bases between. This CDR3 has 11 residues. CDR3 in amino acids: CASSENGVAFF. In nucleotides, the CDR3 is TGTGCCAGCAGTGAAAACGGTGTGGCTTTCTTT.

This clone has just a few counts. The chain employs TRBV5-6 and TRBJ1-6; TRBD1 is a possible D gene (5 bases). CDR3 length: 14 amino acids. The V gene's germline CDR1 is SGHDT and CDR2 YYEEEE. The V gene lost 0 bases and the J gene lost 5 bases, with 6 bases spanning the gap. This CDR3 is CASSLGQHNSPLHF. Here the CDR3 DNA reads TGTGCCAGCAGCTTGGGACAGCATAATTCACCCCTCCACTTT. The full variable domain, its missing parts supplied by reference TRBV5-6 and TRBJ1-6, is DAGVTQSPTHLIKTRGQQVTLRCSPKSGHDTVSWYQQALGQGPQFIFQYYEEEERQRGNFPDRFSGHQFPNYSSELNVNALLLGDSALYLCASSLGQHNSPLHFGNGTRLTVT.

The CDR3 DNA follows: TGCGCCAGCAGCCAGACAGCAGCTCTCTATGGCTACACCTTC. Residues: CASSQTAALYGYTF. V usage is TRBV4-3 and J usage is TRBJ1-2, with TRBD1 as a possible D gene (5 bases). Germline V lookup: CDR1 LGHNA, CDR2 YSLEER. The V and J ends lost 3 bases and 4 bases respectively, with 12 bases between them. This CDR3 has 14 residues.